One sample yielded the 27 T cell receptor beta chains listed below, sequenced in a study of blood T cell repertoires in COVID-19. TCRdb keeps only in-frame clones here, not all; method: immunoSEQ multiplex PCR. The sample gives a few hundred thousand clones, about 87% of which show up once; about 4% is in the top ten. Sample: peripheral blood. These receptors all stem from a man aged 55 to 70 who had recovered from COVID-19.

This chain links TRBV5-6 with TRBJ2-7, with D perhaps TRBD1 (6 bases). The ends were cut back, 2 bases at V and 1 base at J, with 13 bases in the middle. The CDR3 extends over 15 amino acids. The germline gives CDR1 SGHDT, CDR2 YYEEEE. DNA of the CDR3: TGTGCCAGCAGCTTCCGGACAGCTTCTTCCTACGAGCAGTACTTC. As protein: CASSFRTASSYEQYF.

V usage is TRBV11-2 and J usage is TRBJ1-5; maybe TRBD1 (5 bases). Germline V gives CDR1 SGHAT, CDR2 FQNNGV. The V end lost 5 bases, the J end lost 4 bases, and 18 bases lay between the germline ends. CDR3 length: 16 amino acids. In nucleotides, the CDR3 is TGTGCCAGCAGCACCCTTCCCCGGGGGAAAAATCAGCCCCAGCATTTT. Translating it yields CASSTLPRGKNQPQHF.

V gene TRBV14 combines with J gene TRBJ2-5; 11 bases align to TRBD2. The CDR3 totals 17 residues. V lost 1 base to trimming and J lost 2 bases; unmatched junction nucleotides: 6. Germline CDR1 is SGHDN and CDR2 is FVKESK. The DNA of the CDR3 is TGTGCCAGCAGCCAAGGGAGACTAGCGGGGCGGCAAGAGACCCAGTACTTC. This encodes CASSQGRLAGRQETQYF.

The V call is TRBV19, the J call TRBJ1-1; unclear D gene. V was clipped by 6 bases and J by 4 bases, with 15 bases between them. Germline-derived CDR1 and CDR2 are LNHDA and SQIVND (reference sequence). This CDR3 region has 14 residues. The CDR3 nucleotides read TGTGCCAGTAGACCCTCCGGGTCTCCCACTGAAGCTTTCTTT. Protein product: CASRPSGSPTEAFF.

This clone was picked up one time. This rearrangement joins TRBV4-2 to TRBJ1-5; D remains ambiguous. Germline V gene lookup returns CDR1 LGHNA and CDR2 YNFKEQ. The V and J ends lost 1 base and 7 bases respectively, with 8 bases between them. The CDR3 covers 13 residues. The CDR3 region is CASSQVATQPQHF. CDR3 DNA: TGTGCCAGCAGCCAAGTGGCCACCCAGCCCCAGCATTTT.

The chain couples TRBV6-5 to TRBJ2-3; 9 bases align to TRBD1. There are 15 residues in the CDR3. The germline V gene has CDR1 MNHEY and CDR2 SVGAGI. The junction had 10 bases not matched to a gene; V was cut back by 8 bases and J by 4 bases. CDR3: CASRLTGGKPDTQYF. The CDR3, as DNA: TGTGCCAGCCGGCTGACAGGGGGTAAACCAGATACGCAGTATTTT.

The genes are TRBV5-6 and TRBJ1-2; TRBD1 aligns across 10 bases. CDR3 length: 15 amino acids. Germline CDR1 and CDR2: SGHDT and YYEEEE. With 4 bases clipped from V and 8 bases from J, the junction kept 11 bases outside the gene matches. The CDR3 region has the DNA TGTGCCAGCAGCCCGAGAGTGACAGGGGGCTGGGGCTACACCTTC. Protein sequence: CASSPRVTGGWGYTF.

The chain has TRBV6-5 and TRBJ1-3, with D hard to call. Germline V gives CDR1 MNHEY, CDR2 SVGAGI. This CDR3 is built from 16 residues. Deletions cut 0 bases from V and 0 bases from J, with 9 bases between. The chain's CDR3 is CASSYSNLGSGNTIYF. In nucleotides, the CDR3 is TGTGCCAGCAGTTACTCGAATCTCGGCTCTGGAAACACCATATATTTT.

The J gene is TRBJ2-3, the V gene TRBV5-6; 9 bases match TRBD2. V dropped 4 bases and J dropped 2; count of bases not matched to a gene: 5. From germline, CDR1 is SGHDT and CDR2 YYEEEE. The CDR3 has 15 residues. In DNA form, the CDR3 reads TGTGCCAGCAGCGGACTAGCGTCGTACACAGATACGCAGTATTTT. Protein product: CASSGLASYTDTQYF.

V usage is TRBV3-1 (or the pseudogene TRBV3-2) and J usage is TRBJ1-3, with 8 bases matching TRBD1. V was clipped by 5 bases and J by 1 base; unmatched bases: 13. The CDR3 is 18 amino acids. Germline V gene sequence: CDR1 LGHDT, CDR2 YNNKEL (reference sequence). The CDR3 loop reads CASSEQSGQGISGNTIYF. CDR3 in DNA: TGTGCCAGCAGCGAACAATCTGGACAGGGCATTTCTGGAAACACCATATATTTT.

This clone was seen only a few times. This sequence joins TRBV18 and TRBJ2-7; 13 positions agree with TRBD2. Looked up from germline, CDR1 is KGHSH and CDR2 is LQKENI. Trimming cost V 3 bases and J 0 bases; bases outside gene matches: 5. The CDR3 is made up of 17 amino acids. CDR3 DNA: TGTGCCAGCTCACCCCCGGGACTAGCGGGGTACTCCTACGAGCAGTACTTC. It yields the protein CASSPPGLAGYSYEQYF.

The gene calls are TRBV10-3 and TRBJ2-1; D is undetermined. Trimming shortened V by 2 bases and J by 9 bases, and 8 bases separated the two germline ends. The germline V gene has CDR1 ENHRY and CDR2 SYGVKD. The CDR3 runs to 12 residues. CDR3 in amino acids: CAISEKSSEQFF. CDR3 coding DNA: TGTGCCATCAGTGAGAAAAGTAGTGAGCAGTTCTTC.

This chain joins TRBV4-1 and TRBJ1-1; 9 bases align to TRBD1. V trimming: 6 bases; J trimming: 3 bases; junction bases outside the gene matches: 11. CDR3 size: 16 residues. The germline CDR1 and CDR2 sequences are MGHRA and YSYEKL. The CDR3 nucleotides are TGCGCCAGCAGTCGAATGGAGGGACAGGGTTACACTGAAGCTTTCTTT. Residues: CASSRMEGQGYTEAFF.

The chain recombines TRBV14 with TRBJ1-2, with TRBD1 identical over 8 bases. The CDR3 spans 16 residues. J gave up 4 bases and V 4 bases, and 11 bases lay outside the gene matches. Germline V gene sequence: CDR1 SGHDN, CDR2 FVKESK. The CDR3 region has the DNA TGTGCCAGCAGCCCGACCCGGACAGGGAGATCCTATGGCTACACCTTC. Protein product: CASSPTRTGRSYGYTF.

The chain combines TRBV4-2 with TRBJ1-1, with D tentatively TRBD1 (5 bases). Germline V lookup: CDR1 LGHNA, CDR2 YNFKEQ. V was clipped by 0 bases and J by 9 bases, with 14 bases between them. The CDR3 totals 14 residues. The CDR3 loop is CASSQDRGGGQAFF. The DNA for the CDR3 is TGTGCCAGCAGCCAAGATCGGGGGGGAGGCCAAGCTTTCTTT.

The rearrangement joins TRBV6-5 to TRBJ2-7; 10 bases are shared with TRBD2. Germline CDR1 MNHEY, CDR2 SVGAGI. The CDR3 contains 12 residues. The trim removed 5 bases at V and 6 bases at J, leaving 1 base unmatched. The CDR3 loop reads CASSPSGGEQYF. The CDR3 nucleotides read TGTGCCAGCAGTCCTAGCGGGGGCGAGCAGTACTTC.

CDR3 coding DNA: TGTGCCACCAGTGATTCACAGCTTTGGGGCTACACCTTC. Amino acid sequence: CATSDSQLWGYTF. The V and J genes are TRBV24-1 and TRBJ1-2; unclear D gene. This CDR3 is built from 13 residues. Germline V CDR1 and CDR2: KGHDR, SFDVKD. With 2 bases removed from V and 8 bases from J, the gap between germline ends came to 11 bases.

This chain uses TRBV6-5 with TRBJ2-3; 11 bases map to TRBD1. Germline-derived CDR1 and CDR2 are MNHEY and SVGAGI. Trimming removed 6 bases from V and 6 bases from J; junction bases left unmatched: 8. The CDR3 is made up of 15 amino acids. The CDR3 bases are TGTGCCAGCAGGAGGACAGGGGGCTGGTCGGATACGCAGTATTTT. Translating gives CASRRTGGWSDTQYF.

The CDR3 DNA is TGTGCCAGCAGCAAAGTGGGCGGGGTCAGGAACACTGAAGCTTTCTTT. This gives the protein CASSKVGGVRNTEAFF. The rearrangement links TRBV7-3 to TRBJ1-1; no definite D call. Trimming removed 5 bases from V and 1 base from J, with 17 bases in between. The CDR3 is 16 amino acids. Germline V gene data show CDR1 as SGHTA and CDR2 as FQGTGA.

This clone occurred once. The V gene is TRBV6-5, the J gene TRBJ2-5; D perhaps matches TRBD2 (6 bases). The V and J ends lost 2 bases and 7 bases respectively, with 14 bases between them. Germline CDR1 MNHEY, CDR2 SVGAGI. The CDR3 has 14 residues. The DNA for the CDR3 is TGTGCCAGCAGTTACGGCACTCTCGGGGGGACCCAGTACTTC. Encoded protein: CASSYGTLGGTQYF.

On this clone: Mismatch with germline at one junction end may stem from a read error. Written as DNA, the CDR3 is TGTGCCAGCAGCATTAGCGGGGGAACAGGTACGCAGTATTTT. This translates into CASSISGGTGTQYF. V gene TRBV6-4 combines with J gene TRBJ2-3, with 9 bases matching TRBD2. Germline values: CDR1 MRHNA, CDR2 SNTAGT. This CDR3 is 14 amino acids long.

The CDR3 DNA is TGTGCCAGCACTAGCCAACTCTACGAGCAGTACTTC. Its protein is CASTSQLYEQYF. The chain is built from TRBV2 and TRBJ2-7; the D gene is possibly TRBD2 (5 bases). The CDR3 spans 12 residues. Germline V gene data show CDR1 as SNHLY and CDR2 as FYNNEI. Trimming stripped 7 bases from V and 3 bases from J, with 10 bases between.

The CDR3, as DNA: TGTGCCAGCAGTTACTTCAGAAAGTGGGCCCCTCCCTATAGCAATCAGCCCCAGCATTTT. Translation gives CASSYFRKWAPPYSNQPQHF. The gene calls are TRBV6-2 or TRBV6-3 and TRBJ1-5; D ambiguous. The germline CDR1 and CDR2 sequences are MNHEY and SVGEGT. Trimming took 1 base from V and 0 from J, leaving 22 bases between them. This CDR3 has 20 amino acids.

The J gene is TRBJ2-2, the V gene TRBV3-1 (or the pseudogene TRBV3-2), with D perhaps TRBD2 (7 bases). The CDR3 consists of 18 residues. V lost 4 bases to trimming and J lost 5 bases, with 23 bases between them. In germline, CDR1 is LGHDT, CDR2 YNNKEL (reference sequence). CDR3 protein: CASSRRGGPSVRTGELFF. The DNA of the CDR3 is TGTGCCAGCAGCCGTCGCGGGGGCCCCTCCGTTCGAACCGGGGAGCTGTTTTTT.

The chain uses TRBV10-1 and TRBJ1-5; 7 bases match TRBD1. The CDR3 totals 15 residues. Germline V gene data show CDR1 as WNHNN and CDR2 as SYGVQD (reference sequence). V dropped 2 bases and J dropped 2; count of bases not matched to a gene: 3. The CDR3 loop is CASSEVGTGNQPQHF. CDR3 DNA sequence: TGCGCCAGCAGTGAGGTGGGGACAGGCAATCAGCCCCAGCATTTT.

The chain combines TRBV6-5 with TRBJ1-2; a possible D gene is TRBD1 (5 bases). The V and J ends lost 1 base and 8 bases respectively, with 14 bases between them. CDR1 is MNHEY and CDR2 is SVGAGI in the germline V gene. The CDR3 consists of 14 residues. This CDR3 is CASSYLQALGGYTF. Written as DNA, the CDR3 is TGTGCCAGCAGTTACTTACAGGCCCTTGGGGGCTACACCTTC.

The chain is built from TRBV6-5 and TRBJ2-7; unclear D gene. Trimming pared 0 bases from V and 6 bases from J, leaving 12 bases between. The CDR3 extends over 14 amino acids. Germline lookup yields CDR1 MNHEY and CDR2 SVGAGI. CDR3 DNA: TGTGCCAGCAGTTACTCAATGCCCGAGTTCGAGCAGTACTTC. This gives the protein CASSYSMPEFEQYF.